This TCR beta chain was captured in a study of cytomegalovirus exposure and HLA in healthy donors. About the research overall: The platform used for the roughly 130 validation repertoires matched that of the roughly 630 first-cohort repertoires, a later analysis reported. Findings of the study overall: In vitro testing confirmed a few CMV-associated chains as specific for CMV antigens. Per published reports, the classifier diagnosed cytomegalovirus status with high specificity and sensitivity.

In regard to this clone: As yet, its antigen is unknown.

The germline V gene encodes CDR1 SGDLS and CDR2 YYNGEE. This CDR3 is 17 amino acids long. The V and J ends lost 0 bases and 1 base, in that order; junction bases with no gene match: 6. Clones were sequenced by immunoSEQ multiplex PCR, and TCRdb holds only the in-frame ones, with some missing. Of some 350,000 clones listed, approximately 86% are singletons. The sequence derives from a woman aged 25 to 39 in good health and CMV-seropositive. The sample consisted of PBMCs. The chain carries TRBV9 and TRBJ2-2; 7 bases agree with TRBD2. DNA for the CDR3: TGTGCCAGCAGCGTAGCGGCTAGCGGTTTGAACACCGGGGAGCTGTTTTTT. Translation gives CASSVAASGLNTGELFF.